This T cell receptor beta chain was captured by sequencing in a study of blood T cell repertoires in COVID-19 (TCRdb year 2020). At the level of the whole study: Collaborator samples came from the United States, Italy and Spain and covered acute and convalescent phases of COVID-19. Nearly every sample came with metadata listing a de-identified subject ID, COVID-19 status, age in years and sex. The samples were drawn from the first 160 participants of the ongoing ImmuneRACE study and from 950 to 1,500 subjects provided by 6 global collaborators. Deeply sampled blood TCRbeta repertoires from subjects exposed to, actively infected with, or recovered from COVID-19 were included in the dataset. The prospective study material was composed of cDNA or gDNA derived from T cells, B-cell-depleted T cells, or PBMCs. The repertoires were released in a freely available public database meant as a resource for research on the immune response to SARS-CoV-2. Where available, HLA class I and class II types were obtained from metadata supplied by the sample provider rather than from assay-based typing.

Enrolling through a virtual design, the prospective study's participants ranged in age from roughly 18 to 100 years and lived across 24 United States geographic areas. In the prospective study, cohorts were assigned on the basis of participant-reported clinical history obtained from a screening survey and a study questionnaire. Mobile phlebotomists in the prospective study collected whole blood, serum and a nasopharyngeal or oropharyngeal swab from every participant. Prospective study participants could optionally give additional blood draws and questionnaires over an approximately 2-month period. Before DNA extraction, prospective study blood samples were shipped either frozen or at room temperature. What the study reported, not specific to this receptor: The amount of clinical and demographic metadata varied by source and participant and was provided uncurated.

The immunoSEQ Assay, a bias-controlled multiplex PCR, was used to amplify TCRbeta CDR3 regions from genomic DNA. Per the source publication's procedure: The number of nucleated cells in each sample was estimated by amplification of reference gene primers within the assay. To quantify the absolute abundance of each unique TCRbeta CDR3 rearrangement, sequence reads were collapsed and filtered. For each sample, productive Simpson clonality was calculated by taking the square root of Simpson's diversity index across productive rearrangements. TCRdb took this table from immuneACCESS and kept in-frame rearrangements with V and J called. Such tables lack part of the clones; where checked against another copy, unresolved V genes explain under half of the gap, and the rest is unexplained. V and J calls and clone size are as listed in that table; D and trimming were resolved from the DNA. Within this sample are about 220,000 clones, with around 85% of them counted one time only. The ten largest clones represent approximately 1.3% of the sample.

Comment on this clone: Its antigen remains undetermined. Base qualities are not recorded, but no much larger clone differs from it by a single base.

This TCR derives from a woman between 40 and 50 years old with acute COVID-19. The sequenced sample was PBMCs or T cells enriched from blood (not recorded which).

The CDR3 has the sequence CASSQMTGALNGYTF. In nucleotide form, the sequence is TGTGCCAGCAGTCAAATGACAGGGGCCCTGAATGGCTACACCTTC. The chain is assembled from TRBV27 and TRBJ1-2, with 8 middle bases fitting TRBD1. CDR1 and CDR2, looked up from the germline V gene (reference sequence), are MNHEY and SMNVEV. The CDR3 sequence holds 15 residues, the cysteine and phenylalanine included. Only the CDR3 part of the read is kept: 45 bases, read in frame from the first base. From V the trimming removes 5 bases and from J it removes 6 bases, while the gene matches leave 11 bases of the junction unaccounted for.